This T cell receptor beta chain was profiled in a study of blood T cell repertoires in COVID-19. Study information: The origin of the acute and convalescent COVID-19 samples was the United States, Italy and Spain. T cells, B-cell-depleted T cells, or PBMCs supplied cDNA or gDNA.

Per the study methods: Estimated nucleated cell counts came from reference gene primer amplification. Clones were sequenced by immunoSEQ multiplex PCR, and TCRdb holds only the in-frame ones, with some missing. V and J calls plus clone size are reproduced from that table; the DNA served to infer D and trimming. The table lists tens of thousands of clones, approximately 86% of them singletons. This clone was counted a few times. The sequencing input was peripheral blood. The sequence was collected from a woman older than 75 with COVID-19, enrolled during active disease.

The CDR3: CAISERDRGKSNYGYTF. The CDR3 DNA sequence: TGTGCCATCAGTGAGCGGGACAGGGGGAAGAGCAACTATGGCTACACCTTC. The rearrangement links TRBV10-3 to TRBJ1-2, with 11 bases matching TRBD1. CDR1 and CDR2 (germline): ENHRY, SYGVKD. The V gene end was trimmed by 2 bases and the J gene end by 2 bases; junction bases not matched to a gene: 7. The CDR3 spans 17 residues.